This TCR beta chain came from a study of blood T cell repertoires in COVID-19. The wider study: The samples span acute and convalescent COVID-19 from the United States, Italy and Spain. PBMCs, B-cell-depleted T cells, or T cells provided the cDNA or gDNA that made up the material.

In the authors' workflow: Cell counts per sample came from amplifying reference gene primers. Sequencing was performed with immunoSEQ multiplex PCR; in TCRdb, only in-frame clones are kept and a portion is missing. V and J calls and clone size are given by that table; D and trimming were obtained from the DNA. The sample yields 110,000 or so clones, less than 75% seen once. The CDR3 contains 12 residues. From germline, CDR1 is MNHEY and CDR2 SVGAGI. Trimming removed 2 bases from V and 5 bases from J, with 7 bases in between. Material: peripheral blood. The gene calls are TRBV6-5 and TRBJ2-7; a possible D gene is TRBD1 (5 bases). This TCR was recovered from a woman aged 40-49 years with acute or convalescent COVID-19. Here the CDR3 reads CASSYRGHEQYF. DNA for the CDR3: TGTGCCAGCAGTTACAGGGGCCACGAGCAGTACTTC.